This TCR beta chain comes out of a study of cytomegalovirus exposure and HLA in healthy donors. Germline loops: CDR1 SGHTA, CDR2 FQGNSA. The CDR3 contains 14 residues. Trimming removed 0 bases at V and 5 bases at J, with 10 bases between. PCR amplification relied on 60 Vbeta primers (plus 13 Jbeta primers). Using immunoSEQ multiplex PCR, the repertoire was profiled, and TCRdb retains in-frame clones only, with some absent. This table holds a few hundred thousand clones, 75% to 80% found once. This TCR came from a man aged 18 to 29 in good health and CMV-seronegative. The chain links TRBV7-2 to TRBJ1-1, with D possibly TRBD1 on 5 matching bases. The sequenced sample was PBMCs. The CDR3 loop is CASSLAMKGTEAFF. DNA of the CDR3: TGTGCCAGCAGCTTAGCGATGAAGGGGACTGAAGCTTTCTTT.